The entry that follows covers one T cell receptor (beta chain) sequence. Its antigen is currently unknown. One end of the junction varies from germline; a read error may be responsible. 13 Jbeta primers and 60 Vbeta primers were used for the PCR. The assay was immunoSEQ multiplex PCR, and TCRdb's table has in-frame clones only and misses some. The sample carries 100,000 to 150,000 clones, 80% recorded once. The source of the sample is a study of cytomegalovirus exposure and HLA in healthy donors. About the research overall: In an earlier analysis, around 100 million unique TCR beta sequences were found from about 180 million T cells. Notes on the study in general: Generally TCR sequences proved uncommon, though certain public TCRs appeared in numerous donors. Later, TCR association rates were found to vary by HLA locus, highest for DRB1 and lowest for HLA-C.

The donors comprised healthy bone marrow donors. This CDR3 is 15 amino acids long. Germline CDR1 is SGDLS and CDR2 is YYNGEE. Sequencing was carried out using PBMCs. The gene calls are TRBV9 and TRBJ2-7, with a tentative D call TRBD1 (8 bases). The TCR was taken from a woman aged 40-49 years in good health and CMV-seronegative. CDR3 nucleotides: TGTGCCAGCAGCGTCGGCACAGGGGGGGCCTACGACCTGTATTTC. This encodes CASSVGTGGAYDLYF. Full variable domain (outside the CDR3, taken from reference TRBV9 and TRBJ2-7): DSGVTQTPKHLITATGQRVTLRCSPRSGDLSVYWYQQSLDQGLQFLIQYYNGEERAKGNILERFSAQQFPDLHSELNLSSLELGDSALYFCASSVGTGGAYDLYFGPGTRLTVT.